The sequence of this TCR beta chain was determined in a study of cytomegalovirus exposure and HLA in healthy donors. Looking at the study overall: Earlier sequencing of approximately 180 million T cells yielded 100 million to 140 million unique TCR beta sequences.

PCR involved 60 Vbeta and 13 Jbeta primers. The table came from immunoSEQ multiplex PCR; TCRdb's copy has only in-frame clones and leaves some out. Recorded for this sample: approximately 100,000 clones. J lost 9 bases, V lost 0 bases, and 5 bases had no gene match. This CDR3 spans 14 amino acids. Per the germline V gene, CDR1 is SGDLS and CDR2 is YYNGEE. On this clone itself: Its target is not known.

Study observations and caveats: Per a later analysis, HLA-associated TCR beta chains showed more clonal expansion than other, equally common TCR beta chains. Within an earlier analysis, most TCR beta V segments proved productive either about 90% or about 30% of the time. Follow-up analysis seemed to connect common viral pathogens with several of the most significant clusters identified.

The chain joins TRBV9 to TRBJ2-3; the match to TRBD2 covers 9 bases. The sequenced sample consisted of PBMCs. The receptor comes from a man aged 45-60 years in good health and CMV-seronegative. CDR3 DNA sequence: TGTGCCAGCAGCGTAGATCCCGGGACTAGCACGCAGTATTTT. It translates to CASSVDPGTSTQYF.